This T cell receptor beta chain was identified during a study of OX40 agonist ivuxolimab in advanced cancers. Study results and caveats: CD8+ T cells were the subset that, on average, had more expanded clones than CD4+.

The ends were cut back, 3 bases at V and 5 bases at J, with 13 bases in the middle. Germline-derived CDR1 and CDR2 are KGHSH and LQKENI. This CDR3 has 14 amino acids. Comments on this clone: Antigen unknown.

Libraries were prepared by immunoSEQ multiplex PCR; TCRdb keeps only in-frame clonotypes and omits some of them. Of 95,000 to 150,000 clones in the sample, 93% were seen once. Specimen: CD4+ or CD8+ T cells sorted from blood, collected in a trial of the OX40 agonist ivuxolimab. The TCR sequence derives from an adult with an advanced solid tumor such as melanoma, head and neck, liver or kidney cancer. V usage is TRBV18 and J usage is TRBJ2-5; D possibly matches TRBD1 or TRBD2 (5 bases each). The DNA for the CDR3 is TGTGCCAGCTCACCCAGGGACGTCTTGGAGACCCAGTACTTC. Its protein product is CASSPRDVLETQYF.